Listed below are T cell receptor beta chains from one sample, sequenced in a study of molecular identifiers for immune sequencing clone quantification. TCRdb re-analysed the PCR reads in MiXCR, keeping a single row per CDR3 protein. The sample includes tens of thousands of distinct CDR3 sequences, around 21% of them seen just once. Sequencing was done on a sample of naive CD8+ T cells from blood, with Jurkat cell RNA spiked in. These receptor sequences come from a human donor in good health. Some libraries in this study had Jurkat cell RNA spiked in. The CDR3 runs from the conserved cysteine through the conserved F or W. The D gene is left open where the match is weak. Clone size is stated in some rows and not others, as once, few, many or a class when expanded.

V gene	clone size	J gene	D gene	CDR3 protein	CDR3 DNA
TRBV5-1	many	TRBJ2-7	NA	CASSSGVSYEQYF	TGCGCCAGCAGCTCGGGGGTCTCCTACGAGCAGTACTTC
TRBV28	medium-sized	TRBJ2-3	NA	CASSSPRSTDTQYF	TGTGCCAGCAGTAGCCCCCGAAGTACAGATACGCAGTATTTT
TRBV24-1	many	TRBJ2-1	TRBD2	CATSERTSGSGEQFF	TGTGCCACCAGTGAGCGGACTAGCGGGAGCGGTGAGCAGTTCTTC
TRBV5-4	many	TRBJ2-4	TRBD2	CASSRSGSLPKNIQYF	TGTGCCAGCAGCCGTAGCGGGAGTCTGCCCAAAAACATTCAGTACTTC
TRBV20-1	many	TRBJ1-3	NA	CSARDDRLAGNTIYF	TGCAGTGCTAGAGATGACAGGTTGGCCGGAAACACCATATATTTT
TRBV28	many	TRBJ2-4	NA	CASSYGGNIQYF	TGTGCCAGCAGCTACGGGGGAAACATTCAGTACTTC
TRBV19	many	TRBJ1-5	NA	CASSIYDYSNQPQHF	TGTGCCAGTAGTATATACGATTATAGCAATCAGCCCCAGCATTTT
TRBV4-1	many	TRBJ2-1	TRBD1	CASSLTGGSIGNEQFF	TGCGCCAGCAGCCTTACAGGGGGTTCTATTGGGAATGAGCAGTTCTTC
TRBV11-2	many	TRBJ2-3	TRBD2	CASSTRLAGAPDTQYF	TGTGCCAGCAGCACCCGACTAGCGGGGGCACCAGATACGCAGTATTTT
TRBV29-1	many	TRBJ2-7	TRBD1	CSVLDRELSYEQYF	TGCAGCGTGCTGGACAGGGAGCTCTCCTACGAGCAGTACTTC
TRBV12-3/TRBV12-4	many	TRBJ2-3	TRBD2	CASSLQPSGGTSTDTQYF	TGTGCCAGCAGCCTTCAGCCTAGCGGGGGAACTAGCACAGATACGCAGTATTTT
TRBV3-1	many	TRBJ2-3	NA	CASSIRNPSTDTQYF	TGTGCCAGCAGCATCAGGAATCCTAGCACAGATACGCAGTATTTT
TRBV2	NA	TRBJ2-4	TRBD1	CASSFDGQAIKNIQYF	TGTGCCAGCAGTTTCGACGGACAGGCCATTAAAAACATTCAGTACTTC
TRBV2	many	TRBJ1-5	NA	CASSEYLGGDNQPQHF	TGTGCCAGCAGCGAATATTTGGGGGGCGACAATCAGCCCCAGCATTTT
TRBV11-2	many	TRBJ1-5	NA	CASSPSAGNQPQHF	TGTGCCAGCAGCCCATCGGCGGGGAATCAGCCCCAGCATTTT
TRBV5-1	many	TRBJ1-1	TRBD1	CASSLAYGTGGLNTEAFF	TGCGCCAGCAGCTTGGCCTATGGGACAGGGGGCCTGAACACTGAAGCTTTCTTT
TRBV6-2/TRBV6-3	many	TRBJ1-5	NA	CASSSPDRPNQPQHF	TGTGCCAGCAGTTCTCCGGACAGACCGAATCAGCCCCAGCATTTT
TRBV6-1	few	TRBJ2-7	NA	CASSSRPYEQYF	TGTGCCAGCAGTTCCCGGCCCTACGAGCAGTACTTC
TRBV29-1	NA	TRBJ2-7	TRBD1	CSAEGARYEQYF	TGCAGCGCTGAGGGGGCGAGGTACGAGCAGTACTTC
TRBV9	many	TRBJ2-3	TRBD1	CASGVSAGTASTDTQYF	TGTGCCAGCGGGGTCTCAGCCGGGACAGCGAGCACAGATACGCAGTATTTT
TRBV7-9	many	TRBJ2-3	TRBD1	CASEDQTGTPKDTQYF	TGTGCCAGCGAAGACCAGACAGGGACACCGAAAGATACGCAGTATTTT
TRBV5-4	many	TRBJ2-7	NA	CASSLRTSEQYF	TGTGCCAGCAGCCTTAGGACCAGCGAGCAGTACTTC
TRBV19	many	TRBJ2-2	TRBD1	CASSNPMGQGNTGELFF	TGTGCCAGTAGTAACCCCATGGGACAGGGTAACACCGGGGAGCTGTTTTTT
TRBV7-9	many	TRBJ2-7	TRBD1	CASSDGTGAYEQYF	TGTGCCAGCAGCGACGGGACAGGGGCCTACGAGCAGTACTTC
TRBV4-3	many	TRBJ2-1	TRBD2	CASSQASSGLAYNEQFF	TGCGCCAGCAGCCAAGCTAGCTCGGGACTAGCTTACAATGAGCAGTTCTTC
TRBV4-1	many	TRBJ2-1	TRBD2	CASSQGSGGEFDEQFF	TGCGCCAGCAGCCAAGGTAGCGGGGGTGAATTTGATGAGCAGTTCTTC
TRBV28	many	TRBJ2-5	TRBD1	CASSLPPAGGGKTQYF	TGTGCCAGCAGTCTCCCCCCCGCAGGGGGCGGAAAGACCCAGTACTTC
TRBV6-5	NA	TRBJ2-5	TRBD1	CASSRVPGQYQETQYF	TGTGCCAGCAGCCGTGTCCCGGGACAGTACCAAGAGACCCAGTACTTC
TRBV20-1	many	TRBJ1-1	TRBD1	CSARDIRGTEAFF	TGCAGTGCTAGAGATATCAGGGGGACTGAAGCTTTCTTT
TRBV27	many	TRBJ2-3	NA	CASSLWGELSETRLYF	TGTGCCAGCAGTTTATGGGGGGAGTTAAGTGAAACCCGGCTGTATTTT
TRBV6-5	NA	TRBJ1-1	NA	CASSYSGVGTEAFF	TGTGCCAGCAGTTACTCGGGGGTCGGCACTGAAGCTTTCTTC
TRBV7-3	many	TRBJ1-1	NA	CASSPTGGAAEAFF	TGTGCCAGCAGCCCAACCGGGGGGGCCGCTGAAGCTTTCTTT
TRBV12-5	many	TRBJ1-2	TRBD1	CASGPNRGGRDGYTF	TGTGCTAGTGGTCCGAACAGGGGAGGCCGCGACGGCTACACCTTC
TRBV6-5	many	TRBJ2-7	NA	CASSYSKSGAKYEQYF	TGTGCCAGCAGTTACTCGAAGTCAGGGGCTAAGTACGAGCAGTACTTC
TRBV19	many	TRBJ2-7	NA	CASSSVTGAYEQYF	TGTGCCAGTAGTAGTGTCACGGGCGCCTACGAGCAGTACTTC
TRBV6-2/TRBV6-3	NA	TRBJ2-7	TRBD1	CASGQVRYEQYF	TGTGCCAGCGGACAGGTCCGCTACGAGCAGTACTTC
TRBV29-1	many	TRBJ2-5	NA	CSVAWNRRTQETQYF	TGCAGCGTTGCGTGGAACAGGAGAACCCAAGAGACCCAGTACTTC
TRBV21-1	many	TRBJ1-6	NA	CASIPETYNSPLHF	TGTGCCAGCATCCCAGAAACATATAATTCACCCCTCCACTTT
TRBV12-3/TRBV12-4	many	TRBJ2-3	TRBD2	CASSSFEGGAGTDTQYF	TGTGCCAGCAGTTCCTTTGAGGGAGGGGCGGGCACAGATACGCAGTATTTT
TRBV4-2	many	TRBJ2-3	NA	CASSRESWGATDTQYF	TGTGCCAGCAGCCGCGAGAGCTGGGGGGCCACAGATACGCAGTATTTT
TRBV10-1	many	TRBJ2-3	TRBD1	CASSRDRPTDTQYF	TGCGCCAGCTCTAGGGACAGGCCCACAGATACGCAGTATTTT